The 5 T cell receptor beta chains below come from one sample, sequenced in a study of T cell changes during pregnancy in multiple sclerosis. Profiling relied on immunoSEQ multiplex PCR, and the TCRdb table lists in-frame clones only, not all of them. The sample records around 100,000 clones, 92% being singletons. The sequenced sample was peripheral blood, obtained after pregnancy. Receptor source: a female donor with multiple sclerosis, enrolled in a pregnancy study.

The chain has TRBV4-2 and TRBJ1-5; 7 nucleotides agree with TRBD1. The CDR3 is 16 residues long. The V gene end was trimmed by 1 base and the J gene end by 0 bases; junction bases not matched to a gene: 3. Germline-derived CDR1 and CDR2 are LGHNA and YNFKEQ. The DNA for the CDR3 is TGTGCCAGCAGCCAAGCGCAGGGGGTTAGCAATCAGCCCCAGCATTTT. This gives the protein CASSQAQGVSNQPQHF.

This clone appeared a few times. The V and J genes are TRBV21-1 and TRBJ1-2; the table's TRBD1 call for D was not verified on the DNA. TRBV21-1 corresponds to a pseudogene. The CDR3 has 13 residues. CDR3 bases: TGTGCCAGCATCTCCCAGGGATTCTATGGCTACACCTTC. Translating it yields CASISQGFYGYTF.

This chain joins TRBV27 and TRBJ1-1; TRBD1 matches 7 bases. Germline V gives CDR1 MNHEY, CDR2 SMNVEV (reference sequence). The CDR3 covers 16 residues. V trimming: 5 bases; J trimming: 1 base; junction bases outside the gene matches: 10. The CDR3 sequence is CASSHSGTVGNTEAFF. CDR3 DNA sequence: TGTGCCAGCAGTCACTCCGGGACAGTCGGGAACACTGAAGCTTTCTTT.

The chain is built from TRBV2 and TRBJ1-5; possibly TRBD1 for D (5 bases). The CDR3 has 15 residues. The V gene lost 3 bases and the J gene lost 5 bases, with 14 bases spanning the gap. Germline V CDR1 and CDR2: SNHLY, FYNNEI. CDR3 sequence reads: CASSEATPTDQPQHF. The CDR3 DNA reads TGTGCCAGCAGTGAGGCGACCCCGACAGATCAGCCCCAGCATTTT.

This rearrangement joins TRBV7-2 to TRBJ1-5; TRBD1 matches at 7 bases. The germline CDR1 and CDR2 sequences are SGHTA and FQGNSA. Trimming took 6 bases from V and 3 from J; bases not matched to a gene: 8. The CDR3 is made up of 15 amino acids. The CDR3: CASSAGTAHNQPQHF. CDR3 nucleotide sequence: TGTGCCAGCAGTGCCGGGACAGCTCACAATCAGCCCCAGCATTTT.